This entry lists 13 T cell receptor beta chains sequenced from one sample in a study of beta chain features in type 1 diabetes. cDNA synthesis used the whole RNA isolate, giving expressed TCRB sequences. Using immunoSEQ multiplex PCR, the repertoire was profiled, and TCRdb retains in-frame clones only, with some absent. The sample consists of 350,000 to 450,000 clones, approximately 15% of them appearing once. Sequenced: naive CD4+ T cells from blood. Source of these receptors: a man aged 30 to 39 in good health.

The rearrangement uses TRBV7-9 and TRBJ2-7, with 9 nucleotides matching TRBD2. The length of the CDR3 is 14 residues. The V and J ends lost 5 bases and 9 bases, in that order; junction bases with no gene match: 11. Per the germline V gene, CDR1 is SEHNR and CDR2 is FQNEAQ (reference sequence). The CDR3, as DNA: TGTGCCAGCAGCGTACGGTCTAGCGGGATGGGGCAGTACTTC. Residues: CASSVRSSGMGQYF. The complete variable domain, with remaining parts taken from reference TRBV7-9 and TRBJ2-7, reads DTGVSQNPRHKITKRGQNVTFRCDPISEHNRLYWYRQTLGQGPEFLTYFQNEAQLEKSRLLSDRFSAERPKGSFSTLEIQRTEQGDSAMYLCASSVRSSGMGQYFGPGTRLTVT.

This clone came up a few times. The rearrangement links TRBV19 to TRBJ1-2; 7 nucleotides align to TRBD1. CDR1 is LNHDA and CDR2 is SQIVND in the germline V gene (reference sequence). This CDR3 region has 13 residues. After removal of 5 bases from V and 2 bases from J, the junction contained 2 bases not matched to a gene. The CDR3: CASSSTGNYGYTF. The CDR3 DNA follows: TGTGCCAGTAGTTCGACAGGGAACTATGGCTACACCTTC.

This chain links TRBV9 with TRBJ1-3; tentatively, D is TRBD1 (5 bases). Germline V gene lookup returns CDR1 SGDLS and CDR2 YYNGEE. Trimming shortened V by 2 bases and J by 4 bases, and 10 bases separated the two germline ends. This CDR3 has 14 amino acids. DNA of the CDR3: TGTGCCAGCAGCGTGAAAAACAGGGGAAACACCATATATTTT. Its translation is CASSVKNRGNTIYF.

This clone came up a few times. This CDR3 is also generated by other DNA sequences in the sample. The chain carries TRBV10-3 and TRBJ2-7; no definite D call. V lost 8 bases and J 2 bases, leaving 7 bases between the germline ends. Per the germline V gene, CDR1 is ENHRY and CDR2 is SYGVKD. The CDR3 has 11 residues. For the CDR3, the DNA is TGTGCCATCGGGTCAACCTACGAGCAGTACTTC. This encodes CAIGSTYEQYF.

This clone was observed a handful of times. This chain uses TRBV6-5 with TRBJ1-6; D remains ambiguous. This CDR3 is 13 amino acids long. CDR1 MNHEY and CDR2 SVGAGI come from the germline V gene. The ends were cut back, 0 bases at V and 9 bases at J, with 6 bases in the middle. The CDR3: CASSYSESSPLHF. The CDR3 bases are TGTGCCAGCAGTTACTCGGAGAGTTCACCCCTCCACTTT.

This clone has just a few counts. The rearrangement links TRBV5-1 to TRBJ2-3; 15 bases map to TRBD2. The CDR3 is 18 residues long. With 4 bases clipped from V and 0 bases from J, the junction kept 6 bases outside the gene matches. Germline CDR1 is SGHRS and CDR2 is YFSETQ. The CDR3, as DNA: TGCGCCAGCAGCCCGGGGACTAGCGGGGGGCTTAGCACAGATACGCAGTATTTT. Translation: CASSPGTSGGLSTDTQYF. The full variable domain, in which reference TRBV5-1 and TRBJ2-3 provide the parts outside the CDR3, is KAGVTQTPRYLIKTRGQQVTLSCSPISGHRSVSWYQQTPGQGLQFLFEYFSETQRNKGNFPGRFSGRQFSNSRSEMNVSTLELGDSALYLCASSPGTSGGLSTDTQYFGPGTRLTVL.

The CDR3 region has the DNA TGTGCAAGTCGACCGAGGCGGGGGCTTAATTCACCCCTCCACTTT. This encodes CASRPRRGLNSPLHF. The chain combines TRBV12-2 with TRBJ1-6. TRBV12-2 is recorded as a pseudogene. CDR3 length: 15 amino acids.

In its sample, this clone was seen a few times. The V and J genes are TRBV5-4 and TRBJ2-7; D ambiguous. CDR3 length: 13 residues. Trimming shortened V by 5 bases and J by 0 bases, and 9 bases separated the two germline ends. CDR1 and CDR2 (germline): SGHNT, YYREEE (reference sequence). As DNA, the CDR3 is TGTGCCAGCAGACCCGCAGACTCCTACGAGCAGTACTTC. Translation: CASRPADSYEQYF.

The chain couples TRBV12-5 to TRBJ2-3, with D perhaps TRBD2 (6 bases). CDR1 LGHNT and CDR2 FRNRAP come from the germline V gene. Trimming removed 0 bases from V and 9 bases from J, with 10 bases in between. The CDR3 length is 13 residues. CDR3 sequence reads: CASGLVGGETQYF. The CDR3 nucleotides read TGTGCTAGTGGTTTGGTCGGCGGGGAGACGCAGTATTTT.

This clone was seen a handful of times. This rearrangement joins TRBV4-1 to TRBJ2-3; 9 nucleotides match TRBD1. Germline-derived CDR1 and CDR2 are MGHRA and YSYEKL. The CDR3 loop spans 17 amino acids. V lost 0 bases, J lost 2 bases, and 6 bases stayed unmatched. This CDR3 is CASSQEGTGSYTDTQYF. The CDR3, as DNA: TGCGCCAGCAGCCAAGAGGGGACAGGGAGTTACACAGATACGCAGTATTTT.

This clone was found a few times. The CDR3 region is CASSPRGSPNTDTQYF. CDR3 DNA sequence: TGTGCCAGCAGCCCCAGGGGTAGCCCAAACACAGATACGCAGTATTTT. The chain combines TRBV11-2 with TRBJ2-3, with TRBD1 as a possible D gene (6 bases). The CDR3 has 16 amino acids. With 5 bases removed from V and 2 bases from J, the gap between germline ends came to 17 bases. Germline CDR1 reads SGHAT; CDR2 reads FQNNGV.

The V and J genes are TRBV9 and TRBJ2-1, with 9 positions matching TRBD2. Germline-derived CDR1 and CDR2 are SGDLS and YYNGEE. The CDR3 contains 15 residues. The ends lost 4 bases at V and 4 bases at J; junction bases unmatched: 6. CDR3 coding DNA: TGTGCCAGCAGCTTACTAGCGGGTCGATACAATGAGCAGTTCTTC. It translates to CASSLLAGRYNEQFF.

The chain joins TRBV5-1 to TRBJ1-5; a weak D match, TRBD1 (6 bases). Germline CDR1 and CDR2: SGHRS and YFSETQ. With 4 bases removed from V and 0 bases from J, the gap between germline ends came to 8 bases. This CDR3 contains 14 residues. This chain's CDR3 is CASSPDSSNQPQHF. The CDR3 region has the DNA TGCGCCAGCAGCCCGGACAGTAGCAATCAGCCCCAGCATTTT. The full variable domain, with the rest looked up from reference TRBV5-1 and TRBJ1-5, is KAGVTQTPRYLIKTRGQQVTLSCSPISGHRSVSWYQQTPGQGLQFLFEYFSETQRNKGNFPGRFSGRQFSNSRSEMNVSTLELGDSALYLCASSPDSSNQPQHFGDGTRLSIL.